The entry below describes one T cell receptor beta chain. Its antigen is as yet unknown. V was pared by 3 bases and J by 4 bases, with 7 bases of the junction left unmatched. Per germline, CDR1 SGDLS and CDR2 YYNGEE. CDR3 size: 15 residues. These data come from a study of identical twins. Study-wide results and caveats: Abundant beta clonotypes from cord blood had fewer insertions, unlike memory repertoires, which showed none. Zero-insertion analyses might be partly confounded by invariant T cells like MAIT and iNKT.

No donor was unhealthy or non-Caucasian. TCRdb called the 5' RACE reads again in MiXCR, with one record for every CDR3 protein. The table shows around 250,000 distinct CDR3 sequences, with about 8.3% occurring only once. This same sample was also taken into another study, of yellow fever vaccine responses in identical twins. Per that paper: Reportedly, twins' vaccine T cell responses looked partly convergent and partly personalized.

This sequence joins TRBV9 and TRBJ2-1; the match to TRBD1 covers 7 bases. The clonotype was recovered from a woman younger than 35 in good health. Sequencing used CD8+ T cells sorted from blood. The CDR3 here is CASSAPRDSYNEQFF. As DNA, the CDR3 is TGTGCCAGCAGCGCGCCCCGGGACAGTTACAATGAGCAGTTCTTC.